Each of the 3 T cell receptor beta chains below was sequenced from the same sample in a study of shared clonotypes between healthy human individuals. The data were produced by immunoSEQ multiplex PCR, yet TCRdb's version contains in-frame clones alone and is incomplete. The sample carries about 1.1 million clones, more than 75% recorded once. The sample taken for sequencing was memory CD4+ T cells from PBMCs. Subset indicated: CD45RA-negative fraction. All receptors derive from a man in his late teens or twenties in good health. Some clones in this sample may be carry-over from other donors' samples.

There are a few counts of this clone. The chain recombines TRBV7-9 with TRBJ1-2; D remains unclear. CDR3 length: 12 residues. CDR1 is SEHNR and CDR2 is FQNEAQ in the germline V gene (reference sequence). V was pared by 3 bases and J by 4 bases, with 6 bases between. The CDR3 spells CASSFTGYGYTF. The CDR3 region has the DNA TGTGCCAGCAGCTTTACTGGCTATGGCTACACCTTC.

Written as DNA, the CDR3 is TGTGCCACCAGCAGAGTCCGGGGGGATACAGATACGCAGTATTTT. Protein sequence: CATSRVRGDTDTQYF. The V and J genes are TRBV15 and TRBJ2-3; 7 nucleotides agree with TRBD2. The V gene's germline CDR1 is LNHNV and CDR2 YYDKDF (reference sequence). Trimming took 1 base from V and 3 from J; bases not matched to a gene: 4. The CDR3 runs 15 residues.

With respect to this clone: Within the sample, other DNA sequences also encode this same CDR3. This sequence joins TRBV6-5 and TRBJ1-5; 7 bases fit TRBD1. The CDR3 extends over 14 amino acids. V was clipped by 0 bases and J by 5 bases; unmatched bases: 1. CDR1 is MNHEY, CDR2 SVGAGI, per germline. The CDR3: CASSYSTGDQPQHF. CDR3 DNA sequence: TGTGCCAGCAGTTACTCCACAGGGGATCAGCCCCAGCATTTT.